Sequencing of this T cell receptor (beta chain) was carried out in a study of blood T cell repertoires in COVID-19. As for the study in general: Sites in the United States, Italy and Spain provided acute and convalescent COVID-19 samples. PBMCs, B-cell-depleted T cells, or T cells were the source of the cDNA or gDNA that made up the material.

CDR3 size: 13 residues. The V gene lost 5 bases and the J gene lost 2 bases, with 9 bases spanning the gap. Looked up from germline, CDR1 is SGHTA and CDR2 is FQGTGA. Original processing notes: Amplifying reference gene primers gave estimates of nucleated cell counts. TCRdb keeps only in-frame clones here, not all; method: immunoSEQ multiplex PCR. That table furnishes V, J and clone size, whereas the DNA furnished D and trimming. Among about 94,000 clones listed, about 80% were seen once. The rearrangement links TRBV7-3 to TRBJ1-1, with D unresolved. The sequence derives from a man aged 55-75 years with acute or convalescent COVID-19. The sample consisted of peripheral blood. CDR3 protein: CASSASLNTEAFF. CDR3 nucleotides: TGTGCCAGCAGCGCGTCCCTTAACACTGAAGCTTTCTTT.